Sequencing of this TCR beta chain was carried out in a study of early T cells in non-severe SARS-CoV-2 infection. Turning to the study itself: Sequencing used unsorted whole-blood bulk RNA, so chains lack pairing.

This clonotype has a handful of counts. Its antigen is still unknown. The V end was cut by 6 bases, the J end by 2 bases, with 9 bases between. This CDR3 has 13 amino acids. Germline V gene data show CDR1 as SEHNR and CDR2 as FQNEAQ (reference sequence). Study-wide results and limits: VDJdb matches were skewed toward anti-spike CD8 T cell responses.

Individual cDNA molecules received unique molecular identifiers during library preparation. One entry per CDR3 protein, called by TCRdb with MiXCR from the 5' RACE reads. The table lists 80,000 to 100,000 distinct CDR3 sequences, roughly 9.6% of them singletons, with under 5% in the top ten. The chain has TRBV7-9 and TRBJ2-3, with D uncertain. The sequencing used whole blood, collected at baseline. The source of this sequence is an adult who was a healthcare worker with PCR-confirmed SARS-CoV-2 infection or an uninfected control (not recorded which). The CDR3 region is CASSSRATDTQYF. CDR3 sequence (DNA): TGTGCCAGCAGTTCCCGGGCCACAGATACGCAGTATTTT. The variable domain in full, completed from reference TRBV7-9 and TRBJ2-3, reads DTGVSQNPRHKITKRGQNVTFRCDPISEHNRLYWYRQTLGQGPEFLTYFQNEAQLEKSRLLSDRFSAERPKGSFSTLEIQRTEQGDSAMYLCASSSRATDTQYFGPGTRLTVL.